This T cell receptor (beta chain) stems from a study of blood T cell repertoires in COVID-19. Study summary: Sites in the United States, Italy and Spain provided acute and convalescent COVID-19 samples.

Source study methods: Nucleated cell number was recorded as an estimate derived from reference gene primer amplification. Libraries were prepared by immunoSEQ multiplex PCR; TCRdb keeps only in-frame clonotypes and omits some of them. That table furnishes V, J and clone size, whereas the DNA furnished D and trimming. The sample lists 95,000 to 100,000 clones; around 92% were seen once. CDR3 length: 15 residues. Germline CDR1 SGHTA, CDR2 FQGTGA. After removal of 5 bases from V and 0 bases from J, the junction contained 6 bases not matched to a gene. This rearrangement joins TRBV7-3 to TRBJ1-1; TRBD1 agrees at 7 bases. Input material: peripheral blood. The receptor's source is a man aged 50-60 years with active COVID-19. This chain's CDR3 is CASSPRQGLNTEAFF. The DNA of the CDR3 is TGTGCCAGCAGCCCCCGACAGGGCCTGAACACTGAAGCTTTCTTT.